This T cell receptor (beta chain) was recorded in a study of blood T cell repertoires in COVID-19 (dated by TCRdb to about 2020). The study in broad terms: Samples from collaborators originated in the United States, Italy and Spain and spanned both the acute and convalescent phases of COVID-19. The material from the prospective study consisted of cDNA or gDNA derived from T cells, B-cell-depleted T cells, or PBMCs. The dataset comprised deeply sampled blood TCRbeta repertoires from subjects exposed to, actively infected with, or recovered from COVID-19. The repertoires were released in a freely available public database intended as a resource for research on the immune response to SARS-CoV-2. The samples were drawn from the first 160 participants of the ongoing ImmuneRACE study and from 950 to 1,500 subjects provided by 6 global collaborators. A de-identified subject ID, COVID-19 status, age in years and sex were almost always included in the sample metadata. Where available, HLA class I and class II types were obtained from metadata supplied by the sample provider rather than from assay-based typing.

TCRbeta CDR3 regions were amplified from genomic DNA by means of the immunoSEQ Assay, a bias-controlled multiplex PCR. The source study handled its data this way. The number of nucleated cells in each sample was estimated from the amplification of reference gene primers within the assay. To quantify the absolute abundance of each unique TCRbeta CDR3 rearrangement, sequence reads were collapsed and filtered. For each sample, productive Simpson clonality was calculated as the square root of Simpson's diversity index across productive rearrangements. The source is immuneACCESS, and TCRdb retained only in-frame sequences with V and J called. Part of the clones is not carried over; for the studies checked, unresolved V genes explain less than half of this, and the remainder is unexplained. Clone size and V and J calls were adopted from that table, with D and trimming inferred from the DNA. The sample profile shows some 150,000 clones; more than 65% of them were found once. The top ten constitute 9% to 10% of the sample.

CDR1 and CDR2 are read off the germline V gene as MNHEY and SVGAGI. Trimming accounts for 2 bases at V and 1 base at J, while the number of junction bases matched to no gene is 5. From its cysteine to its phenylalanine, the CDR3 spans 16 amino acids. Just CDR3 DNA is preserved here, 48 bases in frame from base 1. To note about this clone: The antigen it recognizes is unknown. Per-base quality was not reported, and no clone a single base away is much larger than it.

General study outcomes and caveats: How much clinical and demographic metadata was included differed by source and by participant, and the metadata was provided uncurated.

Collaborating institutions collected whole blood in K2EDTA tubes following their own protocols. Collaborator samples were shipped for TCRbeta analysis as frozen whole blood, isolated PBMCs, or DNA extracted from either sample type. The sample comprised peripheral blood. The rearranged segments are TRBV6-5 and TRBJ2-5, and TRBD2 aligns with 9 junction nucleotides. The origin of this receptor is a woman in her 50s with acute or convalescent COVID-19. The CDR3 has the sequence CASSYALAGSQETQYF. Here is the DNA: TGTGCCAGCAGTTACGCGCTAGCGGGATCCCAAGAGACCCAGTACTTC.